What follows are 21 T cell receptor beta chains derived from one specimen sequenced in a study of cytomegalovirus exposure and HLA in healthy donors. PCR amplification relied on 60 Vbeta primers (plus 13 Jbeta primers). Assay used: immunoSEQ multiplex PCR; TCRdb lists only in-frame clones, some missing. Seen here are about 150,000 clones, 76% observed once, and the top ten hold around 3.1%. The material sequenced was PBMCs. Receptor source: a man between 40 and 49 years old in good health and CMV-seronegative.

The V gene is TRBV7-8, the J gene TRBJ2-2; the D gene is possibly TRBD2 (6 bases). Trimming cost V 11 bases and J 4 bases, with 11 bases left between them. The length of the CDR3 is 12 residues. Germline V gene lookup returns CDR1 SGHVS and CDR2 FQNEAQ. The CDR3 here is CAQLGGTGELFF. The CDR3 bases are TGTGCCCAGTTGGGGGGCACCGGGGAGCTGTTTTTT.

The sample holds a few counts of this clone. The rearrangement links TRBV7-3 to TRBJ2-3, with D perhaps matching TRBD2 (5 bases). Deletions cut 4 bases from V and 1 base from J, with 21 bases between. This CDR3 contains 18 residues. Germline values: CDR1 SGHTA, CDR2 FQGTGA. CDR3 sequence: CASSSAPRTGWGTDTQYF. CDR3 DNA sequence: TGTGCCAGCAGCTCCGCCCCCCGGACGGGGTGGGGCACAGATACGCAGTATTTT.

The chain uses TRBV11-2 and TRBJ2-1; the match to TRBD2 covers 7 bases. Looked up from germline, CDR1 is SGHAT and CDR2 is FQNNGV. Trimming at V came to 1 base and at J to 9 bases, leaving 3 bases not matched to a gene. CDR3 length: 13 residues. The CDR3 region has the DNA TGTGCCAGCAGCTTAGGGCGGGAGTTTGAGCAGTTCTTC. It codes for CASSLGREFEQFF.

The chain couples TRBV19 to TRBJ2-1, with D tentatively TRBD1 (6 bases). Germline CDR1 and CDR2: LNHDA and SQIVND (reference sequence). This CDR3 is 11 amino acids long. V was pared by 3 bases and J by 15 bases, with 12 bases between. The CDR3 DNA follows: TGTGCCAGTAGTATCCATAGGGGGTTGTTCTTC. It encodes CASSIHRGLFF.

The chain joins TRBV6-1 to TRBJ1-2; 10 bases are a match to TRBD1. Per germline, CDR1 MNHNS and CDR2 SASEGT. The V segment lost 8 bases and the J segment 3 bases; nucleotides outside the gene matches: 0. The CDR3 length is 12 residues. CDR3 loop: CASGQGDYGYTF. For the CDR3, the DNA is TGTGCCAGCGGACAGGGGGACTATGGCTACACCTTC.

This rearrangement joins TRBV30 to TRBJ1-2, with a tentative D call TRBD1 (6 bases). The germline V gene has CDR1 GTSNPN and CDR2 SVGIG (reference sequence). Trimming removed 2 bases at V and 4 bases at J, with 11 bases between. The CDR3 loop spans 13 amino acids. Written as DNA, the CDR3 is TGTGCCTGGAGTCCCCAACAGGGCTATGGCTACACCTTC. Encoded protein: CAWSPQQGYGYTF.

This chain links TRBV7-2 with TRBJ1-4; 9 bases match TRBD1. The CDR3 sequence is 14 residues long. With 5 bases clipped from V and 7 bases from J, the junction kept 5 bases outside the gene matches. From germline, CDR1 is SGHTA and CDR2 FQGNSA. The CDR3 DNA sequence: TGTGCCAGCAGCCCGGGACAGGGATTTGAAAAACTGTTTTTT. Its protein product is CASSPGQGFEKLFF.

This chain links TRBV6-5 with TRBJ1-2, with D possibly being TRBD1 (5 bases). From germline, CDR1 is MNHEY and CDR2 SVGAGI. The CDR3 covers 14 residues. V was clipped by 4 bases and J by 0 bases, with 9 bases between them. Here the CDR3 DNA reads TGTGCCAGCAGTTCTACAGGAGCTAACTATGGCTACACCTTC. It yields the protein CASSSTGANYGYTF.

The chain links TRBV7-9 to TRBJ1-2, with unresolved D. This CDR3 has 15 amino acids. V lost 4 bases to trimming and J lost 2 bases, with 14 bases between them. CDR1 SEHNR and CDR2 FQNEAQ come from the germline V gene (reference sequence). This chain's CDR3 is CASSSPPVSNYGYTF. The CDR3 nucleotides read TGTGCCAGCAGCTCCCCTCCCGTATCCAACTATGGCTACACCTTC.

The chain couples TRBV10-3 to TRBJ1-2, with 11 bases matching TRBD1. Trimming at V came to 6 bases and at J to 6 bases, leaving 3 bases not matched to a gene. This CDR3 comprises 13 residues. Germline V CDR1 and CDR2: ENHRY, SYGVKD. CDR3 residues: CAIRPGQGDGYTF. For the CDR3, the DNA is TGTGCCATCAGACCGGGACAGGGGGATGGCTACACCTTC.

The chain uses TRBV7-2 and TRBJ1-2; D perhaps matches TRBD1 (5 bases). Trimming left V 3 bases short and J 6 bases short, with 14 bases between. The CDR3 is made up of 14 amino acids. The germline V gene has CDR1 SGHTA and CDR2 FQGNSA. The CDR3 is CASSLGQGVHGYTF. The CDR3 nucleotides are TGTGCCAGCAGCTTGGGGCAGGGCGTCCATGGCTACACCTTC.

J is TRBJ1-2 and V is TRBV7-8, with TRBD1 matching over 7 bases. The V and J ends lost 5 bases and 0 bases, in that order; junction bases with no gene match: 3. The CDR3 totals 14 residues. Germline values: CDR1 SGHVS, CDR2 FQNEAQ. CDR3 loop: CASSDREANYGYTF. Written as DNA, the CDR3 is TGTGCCAGCAGCGACAGGGAAGCTAACTATGGCTACACCTTC.

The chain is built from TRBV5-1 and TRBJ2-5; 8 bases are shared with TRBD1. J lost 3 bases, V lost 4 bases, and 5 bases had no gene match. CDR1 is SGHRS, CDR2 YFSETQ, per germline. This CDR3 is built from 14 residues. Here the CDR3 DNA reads TGCGCCAGCAGCCACGGACAGGGTGAAGAGACCCAGTACTTC. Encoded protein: CASSHGQGEETQYF.

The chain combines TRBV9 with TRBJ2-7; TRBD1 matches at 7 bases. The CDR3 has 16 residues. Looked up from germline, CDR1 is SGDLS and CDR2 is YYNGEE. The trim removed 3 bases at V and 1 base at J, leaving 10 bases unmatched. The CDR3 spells CASSADGQVGSYEQYF. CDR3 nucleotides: TGTGCCAGCAGCGCCGACGGACAGGTTGGGTCCTACGAGCAGTACTTC.

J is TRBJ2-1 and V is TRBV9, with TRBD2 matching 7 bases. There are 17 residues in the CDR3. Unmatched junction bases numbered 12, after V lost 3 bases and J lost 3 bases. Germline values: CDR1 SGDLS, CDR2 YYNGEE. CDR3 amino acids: CASSGDLAAGVYNEQFF. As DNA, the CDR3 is TGTGCCAGCAGCGGTGACCTAGCGGCGGGGGTCTACAATGAGCAGTTCTTC. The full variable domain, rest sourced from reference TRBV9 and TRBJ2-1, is DSGVTQTPKHLITATGQRVTLRCSPRSGDLSVYWYQQSLDQGLQFLIQYYNGEERAKGNILERFSAQQFPDLHSELNLSSLELGDSALYFCASSGDLAAGVYNEQFFGPGTRLTVL.

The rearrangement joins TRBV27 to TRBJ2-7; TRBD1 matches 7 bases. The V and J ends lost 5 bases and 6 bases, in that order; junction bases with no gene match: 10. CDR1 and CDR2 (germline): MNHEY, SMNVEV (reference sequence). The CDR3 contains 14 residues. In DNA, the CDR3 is TGTGCCAGCAGTCCGAGGGGGCGTAGTAGCGAGCAGTACTTC. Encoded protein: CASSPRGRSSEQYF.

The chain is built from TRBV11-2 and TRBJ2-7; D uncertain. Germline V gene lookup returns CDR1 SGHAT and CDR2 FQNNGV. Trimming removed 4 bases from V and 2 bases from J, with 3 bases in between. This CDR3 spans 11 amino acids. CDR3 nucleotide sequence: TGTGCCAGCAGCTCCGCCTACGAGCAGTACTTC. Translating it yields CASSSAYEQYF.

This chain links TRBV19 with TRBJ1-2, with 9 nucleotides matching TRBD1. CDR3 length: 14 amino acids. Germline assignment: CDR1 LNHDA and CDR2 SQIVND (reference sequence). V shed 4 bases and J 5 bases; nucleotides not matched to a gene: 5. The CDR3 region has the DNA TGTGCCAGTAGTACCCAGACAGGGGGATATGGCTACACCTTC. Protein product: CASSTQTGGYGYTF.

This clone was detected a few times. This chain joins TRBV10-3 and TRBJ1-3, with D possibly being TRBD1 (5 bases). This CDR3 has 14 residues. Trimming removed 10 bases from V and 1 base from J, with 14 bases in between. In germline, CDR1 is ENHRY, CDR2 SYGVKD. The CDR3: CASGGANSGNTIYF. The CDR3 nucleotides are TGTGCCAGCGGAGGGGCTAATTCTGGAAACACCATATATTTT.

The DNA for the CDR3 is TGTGCCAGCAGAAGAAGAGAGTCTGGAAACACCATATATTTT. This translates into CASRRRESGNTIYF. V usage is TRBV6-1 and J usage is TRBJ1-3; no reliable D call. Germline V gene sequence: CDR1 MNHNS, CDR2 SASEGT. The CDR3 extends over 14 amino acids. The V end lost 6 bases, the J end lost 1 base, and 10 bases lay between the germline ends.

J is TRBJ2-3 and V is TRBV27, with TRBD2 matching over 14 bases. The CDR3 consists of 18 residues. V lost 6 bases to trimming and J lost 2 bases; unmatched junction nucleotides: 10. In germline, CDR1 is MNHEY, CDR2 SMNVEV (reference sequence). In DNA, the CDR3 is TGTGCCAGCAGCGGACTAGCGGGAGGACTTCCAACCACAGATACGCAGTATTTT. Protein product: CASSGLAGGLPTTDTQYF.